These 4 T cell receptor beta chains originate from one sample sequenced in a study of T cells in Graves' hyperthyroidism and ophthalmopathy. There were TCR beta CDR3 regions amplified from RNA transcripts. Carried out on the TCR CDR3, a first-round RT-PCR used the HTBI primer set. MiXCR was run by TCRdb on the multiplex PCR reads, yielding one entry per CDR3 protein. The data contain about 200,000 distinct CDR3 sequences, less than 20% of them singletons. Sequencing was performed on blood. Every receptor here comes from a woman between 45 and 60 years old with Graves' hyperthyroidism.

There are many counts of this clonotype. V is TRBV20-1 and J is TRBJ2-1; 7 nucleotides line up with TRBD2. The ends lost 1 base at V and 0 bases at J; junction bases unmatched: 9. The CDR3 has 17 residues. Germline CDR1 reads DFQATT; CDR2 reads SNEGSKA (reference sequence). Written as DNA, the CDR3 is TGCAGTGCTAGAGGGGGGGGGGGACTAAGCTCCTACAATGAGCAGTTCTTC. It codes for CSARGGGGLSSYNEQFF.

At least ten counts were recorded for this clonotype. The V call is TRBV20-1, the J call TRBJ2-5; D might be TRBD2 (5 bases). The CDR3 contains 15 residues. Trimming left V 5 bases short and J 1 base short, with 17 bases between. The germline CDR1 and CDR2 sequences are DFQATT and SNEGSKA (reference sequence). The CDR3 sequence: CSARTLSGGQETQYF. The CDR3 DNA follows: TGCAGTGCTCGTACCTTAAGCGGAGGCCAAGAGACCCAGTACTTC.

This clonotype was seen many times. This sequence joins TRBV6-1 and TRBJ2-1; 13 nucleotides match TRBD2. The CDR3 extends over 16 amino acids. The ends lost 7 bases at V and 8 bases at J; junction bases unmatched: 11. The germline gives CDR1 MNHNS, CDR2 SASEGT. The chain's CDR3 is CASIPWTSGRRDEQFF. Here the CDR3 DNA reads TGTGCCAGCATACCCTGGACTAGCGGGAGAAGGGATGAGCAGTTCTTC.

This clonotype was picked up many times. The chain is built from TRBV11-2 and TRBJ2-2; D may be TRBD2 (5 bases). V was shortened by 1 base and J by 4 bases, with 7 bases between the two germline ends. Germline-derived CDR1 and CDR2 are SGHAT and FQNNGV. CDR3 size: 14 residues. CDR3 nucleotide sequence: TGTGCCAGCAGCTTAGGGGAGTCCACCGGGGAGCTGTTTTTT. Its translation is CASSLGESTGELFF.